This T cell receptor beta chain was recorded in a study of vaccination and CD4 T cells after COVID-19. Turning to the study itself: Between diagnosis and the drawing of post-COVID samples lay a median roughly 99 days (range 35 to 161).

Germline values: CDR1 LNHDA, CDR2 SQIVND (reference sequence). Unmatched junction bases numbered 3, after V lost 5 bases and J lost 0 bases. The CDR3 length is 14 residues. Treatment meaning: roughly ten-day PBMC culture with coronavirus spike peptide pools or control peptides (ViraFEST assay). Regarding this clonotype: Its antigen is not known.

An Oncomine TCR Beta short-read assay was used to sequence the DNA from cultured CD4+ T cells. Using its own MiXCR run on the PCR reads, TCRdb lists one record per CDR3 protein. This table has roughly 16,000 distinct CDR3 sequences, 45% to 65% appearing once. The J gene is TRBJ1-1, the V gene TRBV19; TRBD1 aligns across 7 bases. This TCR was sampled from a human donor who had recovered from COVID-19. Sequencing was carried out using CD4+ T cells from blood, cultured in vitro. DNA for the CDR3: TGTGCCAGTAGTCTCCAGGGGGTGAACACTGAAGCTTTCTTT. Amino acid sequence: CASSLQGVNTEAFF.